A single T cell receptor beta chain is shown here with its context. The sample is drawn from a study of blood T cell repertoires in COVID-19. As for the study in general: COVID-19 samples from acute and convalescent phases originated in the United States, Italy and Spain. From T cells, B-cell-depleted T cells, or PBMCs came the material, which was cDNA or gDNA.

Seattle patients were enrolled while actively infected and followed longitudinally. The CDR3 spans 14 residues. V was shortened by 0 bases and J by 4 bases, with 10 bases between the two germline ends. Germline CDR1 is SGHNT and CDR2 is YYREEE (reference sequence). The authors' processing: From reference gene primer amplification, estimates of nucleated cell counts were derived. Generated by immunoSEQ multiplex PCR, the TCRdb table keeps only in-frame clones and is missing some. For V, J and clone size, that table is used; D and trimming come from the DNA. The sample lists some 270,000 clones; about 83% were seen once.

The chain recombines TRBV5-4 with TRBJ1-1, with D tentatively TRBD1 (6 bases). The sequencing sample was made of peripheral blood. The receptor comes from a woman older than 75 with COVID-19, enrolled during active disease. The CDR3 here is CASSLARGGTEAFF. CDR3 DNA sequence: TGTGCCAGCAGCTTGGCCAGAGGGGGCACTGAAGCTTTCTTT.